This T cell receptor beta chain originates from a study of blood T cell repertoires in COVID-19. From germline, CDR1 is SGHRS and CDR2 YFSETQ. V was pared by 4 bases and J by 8 bases, with 8 bases of the junction left unmatched. The CDR3 is 15 amino acids. TCRdb's table, derived via immunoSEQ multiplex PCR, lists solely in-frame clones and lacks some. The table records about 23,000 clones, 90% of them present only once. Sequencing used peripheral blood. This clonotype originated in a human donor in a cohort sampled during active COVID-19. The chain recombines TRBV5-1 with TRBJ2-1, with 11 positions matching TRBD2. This chain's CDR3 is CASSLLAGGPHEQFF. For the CDR3, the DNA is TGCGCCAGCAGCCTGTTAGCGGGGGGGCCCCATGAGCAGTTCTTC.